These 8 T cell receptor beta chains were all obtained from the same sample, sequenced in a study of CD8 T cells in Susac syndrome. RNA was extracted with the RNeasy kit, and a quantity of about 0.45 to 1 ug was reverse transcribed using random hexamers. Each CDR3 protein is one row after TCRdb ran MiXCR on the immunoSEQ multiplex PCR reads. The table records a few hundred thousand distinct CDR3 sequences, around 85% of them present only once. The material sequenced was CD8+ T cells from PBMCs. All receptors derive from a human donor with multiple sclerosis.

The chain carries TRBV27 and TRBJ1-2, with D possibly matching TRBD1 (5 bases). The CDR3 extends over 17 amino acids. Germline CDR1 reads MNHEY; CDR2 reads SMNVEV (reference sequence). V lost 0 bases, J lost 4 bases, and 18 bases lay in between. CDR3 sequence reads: CASSLSGDLAGRYGYTF. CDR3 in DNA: TGTGCCAGCAGTTTATCAGGGGACCTGGCAGGGCGCTATGGCTACACCTTC.

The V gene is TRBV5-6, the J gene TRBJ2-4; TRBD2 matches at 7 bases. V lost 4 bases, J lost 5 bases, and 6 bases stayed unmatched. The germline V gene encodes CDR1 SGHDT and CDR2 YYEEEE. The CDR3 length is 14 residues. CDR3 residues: CASSSGGDQNIQYF. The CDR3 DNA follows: TGTGCCAGCAGCAGTGGGGGGGACCAAAACATTCAGTACTTC. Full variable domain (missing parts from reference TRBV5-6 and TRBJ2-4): DAGVTQSPTHLIKTRGQQVTLRCSPKSGHDTVSWYQQALGQGPQFIFQYYEEEERQRGNFPDRFSGHQFPNYSSELNVNALLLGDSALYLCASSSGGDQNIQYFGAGTRLSVL.

The CDR3, as DNA: TGCGCCAGCAGCCAAGATCCGGGTCTGGGAGCTTTCTTT. Encoded protein: CASSQDPGLGAFF. This chain uses TRBV4-1 with TRBJ1-1; D unclear. The CDR3 extends over 13 amino acids. CDR1 is MGHRA and CDR2 is YSYEKL in the germline V gene. The V end lost 0 bases, the J end lost 10 bases, and 12 bases lay between the germline ends.

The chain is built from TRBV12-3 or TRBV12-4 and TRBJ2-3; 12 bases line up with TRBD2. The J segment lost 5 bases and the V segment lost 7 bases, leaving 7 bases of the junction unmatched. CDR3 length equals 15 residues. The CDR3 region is CASNPSGGAIDTQYF. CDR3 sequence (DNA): TGTGCCAGCAACCCTAGCGGGGGGGCAATAGATACGCAGTATTTT.

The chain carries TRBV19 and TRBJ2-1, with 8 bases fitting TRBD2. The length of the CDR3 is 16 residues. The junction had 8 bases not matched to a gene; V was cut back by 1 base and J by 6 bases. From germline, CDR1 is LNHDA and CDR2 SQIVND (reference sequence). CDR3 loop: CASSIAPSGLLNEQFF. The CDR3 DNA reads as TGTGCCAGTAGTATAGCTCCTAGCGGGTTACTCAATGAGCAGTTCTTC.

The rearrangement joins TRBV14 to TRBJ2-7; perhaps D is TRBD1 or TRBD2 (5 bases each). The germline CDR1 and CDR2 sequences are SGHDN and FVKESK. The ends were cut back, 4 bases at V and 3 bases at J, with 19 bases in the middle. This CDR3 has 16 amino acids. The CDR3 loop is CASSPETGHLYYEQYF. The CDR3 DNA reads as TGTGCCAGCAGCCCTGAAACGGGGCATCTATACTACGAGCAGTACTTC.

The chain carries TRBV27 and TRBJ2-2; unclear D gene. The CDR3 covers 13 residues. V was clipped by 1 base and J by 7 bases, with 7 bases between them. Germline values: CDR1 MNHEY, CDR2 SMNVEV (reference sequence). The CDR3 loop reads CASSLYSGGELFF. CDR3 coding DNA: TGTGCCAGCAGTTTATATTCCGGCGGGGAGCTGTTTTTT.

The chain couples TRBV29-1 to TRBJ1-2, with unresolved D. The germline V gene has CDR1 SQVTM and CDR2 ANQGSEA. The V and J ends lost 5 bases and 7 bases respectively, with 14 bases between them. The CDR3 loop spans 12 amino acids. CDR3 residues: CSVRTGFGGYTF. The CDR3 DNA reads TGCAGCGTTCGGACGGGGTTTGGTGGCTACACCTTC.